A single sample gave rise to the 11 T cell receptor beta chains below, sequenced in a study of human T cells and chemical hapten exposure. From the RACE reads, TCRdb called clonotypes with MiXCR, one entry per CDR3 protein. The table includes 100,000 to 150,000 distinct CDR3 sequences, about 8.2% detected once. Time point here: healthy volunteer bleed at 2 weeks. RNA extraction used unfractionated whole blood as the source of total RNA. Sequenced sample: whole blood. The origin of the receptors is a male donor in good health. Some clones in this sample may be carry-over from other donors' samples.

In this sample, this clonotype turned up a few times. This chain links TRBV7-8 with TRBJ1-5; no reliable D call. With 3 bases removed from V and 3 bases from J, the gap between germline ends came to 12 bases. CDR1 and CDR2 (germline): SGHVS, FQNEAQ. The CDR3 is 15 residues long. The CDR3, as DNA: TGTGCCAGCAGCTTGGAGAAACAGCTCAATCAGCCCCAGCATTTT. Translation gives CASSLEKQLNQPQHF.

The chain couples TRBV5-4 to TRBJ2-7, with TRBD2 identical over 11 bases. The CDR3 sequence is 15 residues long. Germline CDR1 is SGHNT and CDR2 is YYREEE (reference sequence). V shed 4 bases and J 0 bases; nucleotides not matched to a gene: 3. The CDR3 reads CASSLTSGGSYEQYF. CDR3 bases: TGTGCCAGCAGCCTAACTAGCGGGGGCTCCTACGAGCAGTACTTC.

This clonotype was seen more than once but under ten times. J is TRBJ2-3 and V is TRBV2; TRBD2 matches at 7 bases. CDR1 is SNHLY and CDR2 is FYNNEI in the germline V gene. The CDR3 is 14 amino acids. V was pared by 4 bases and J by 0 bases, with 1 base of the junction left unmatched. CDR3 region: CASSARGSTDTQYF. In nucleotides, the CDR3 is TGTGCCAGCAGTGCGCGGGGGAGCACAGATACGCAGTATTTT.

This clonotype has a handful of counts. The gene calls are TRBV5-6 and TRBJ2-6; TRBD1 is a possible D gene (6 bases). CDR1 and CDR2 from the germline V gene are SGHDT and YYEEEE. The CDR3 totals 17 residues. The V and J ends lost 7 bases and 0 bases respectively, with 17 bases between them. The CDR3 here is CASHRPGHRSGANVLTF. CDR3 nucleotides: TGTGCCAGCCACCGCCCGGGACACCGCTCTGGGGCCAACGTCCTGACTTTC.

The J gene is TRBJ2-7, the V gene TRBV19; tentatively, D is TRBD1 or TRBD2 (5 bases each). The length of the CDR3 is 14 residues. V was trimmed by 3 bases and J by 5 bases, leaving 14 bases between them. Germline V gene sequence: CDR1 LNHDA, CDR2 SQIVND (reference sequence). CDR3 DNA sequence: TGTGCCAGTAGTATGTCGGCAGGGAGAGACGAGCAGTACTTC. Encoded protein: CASSMSAGRDEQYF.

The rearrangement joins TRBV5-1 to TRBJ2-7; 8 bases are shared with TRBD1. This CDR3 spans 14 amino acids. Germline V gene sequence: CDR1 SGHRS, CDR2 YFSETQ. V shed 4 bases, J shed 3 bases, and the junction held 6 bases outside the gene matches. CDR3: CASSNRGTHYEQYF. The CDR3 bases are TGCGCCAGCAGCAACAGGGGGACCCACTACGAGCAGTACTTC. Drawing the rest from reference TRBV5-1 and TRBJ2-7, the complete variable domain is KAGVTQTPRYLIKTRGQQVTLSCSPISGHRSVSWYQQTPGQGLQFLFEYFSETQRNKGNFPGRFSGRQFSNSRSEMNVSTLELGDSALYLCASSNRGTHYEQYFGPGTRLTVT.

This clonotype occurred a few times. The chain joins TRBV7-8 to TRBJ1-1, with 9 bases identical to TRBD1. Germline loops: CDR1 SGHVS, CDR2 FQNEAQ. V shed 5 bases, J shed 10 bases, and the junction held 8 bases outside the gene matches. The CDR3 loop spans 13 amino acids. The CDR3 here is CASSPGTGLTAFF. DNA of the CDR3: TGTGCCAGCAGCCCCGGGACAGGGCTTACAGCTTTCTTT.

This clonotype has only a few counts. This sequence joins TRBV6-1 and TRBJ2-1; 10 bases map to TRBD1. The V gene end was trimmed by 3 bases and the J gene end by 4 bases; junction bases not matched to a gene: 9. This CDR3 comprises 17 residues. CDR1 MNHNS and CDR2 SASEGT come from the germline V gene. The chain's CDR3 is CASSDPRRDRGYNEQFF. The CDR3, as DNA: TGTGCCAGCAGTGATCCCCGTCGGGACAGGGGTTACAATGAGCAGTTCTTC.

The rearrangement joins TRBV19 to TRBJ2-3; 9 bases align to TRBD1. Germline V gives CDR1 LNHDA, CDR2 SQIVND (reference sequence). V dropped 4 bases and J dropped 5; count of bases not matched to a gene: 10. The CDR3 consists of 16 residues. CDR3 sequence (DNA): TGTGCCAGTAGTACATTGACAGGGGGTGGATTAGATACGCAGTATTTT. Residues: CASSTLTGGGLDTQYF.

The chain has TRBV7-2 and TRBJ2-3; D is ambiguous. CDR1 is SGHTA and CDR2 is FQGNSA in the germline V gene. V dropped 5 bases and J dropped 4 bases, with 10 bases sitting between them. The CDR3 length is 13 residues. The CDR3 nucleotides read TGTGCCAGCAGCACCCGACTCGCAGATACGCAGTATTTT. It translates to CASSTRLADTQYF.

This clonotype occurred many times. The genes are TRBV6-5 and TRBJ1-3, with unresolved D. This CDR3 has 16 residues. Germline V gene lookup returns CDR1 MNHEY and CDR2 SVGAGI. V was cut by 2 bases and J by 0 bases, with 11 bases left in between. CDR3: CASSYTELLSGNTIYF. The DNA for the CDR3 is TGTGCCAGCAGTTACACGGAGCTCCTCTCTGGAAACACCATATATTTT.